Following are 18 T cell receptor beta chains from one sample sequenced in a study of CD8+CD57+ T cells in acquired aplastic anemia. Profiling of TCR beta VDJ combinations and CDR3 sequences used genomic DNA as template. TCRdb itself ran the reads through MiXCR, one entry per CDR3 protein. This sample has under 200,000 distinct CDR3 sequences, with roughly half found just once. The sequenced patients had an expansion of CD8+CD57+ cells seen by flow cytometry. Specimen: sorted CD4+, CD8+, or CD8+CD57+ T cells (not recorded which) from PBMCs. Receptor source: a human donor with aplastic anemia.

V gene TRBV29-1 combines with J gene TRBJ1-2, with 10 bases fitting TRBD1. The CDR3 has 15 residues. The V gene end was trimmed by 3 bases and the J gene end by 8 bases; junction bases not matched to a gene: 12. Germline CDR1 is SQVTM and CDR2 is ANQGSEA. This chain's CDR3 is CSVDRDRGFEIGYTF. Written as DNA, the CDR3 is TGCAGCGTTGACCGGGACAGGGGATTCGAGATCGGCTACACCTTC.

This clonotype was observed a handful of times. The chain joins TRBV5-1 to TRBJ2-2; D is perhaps TRBD1 (8 bases). This CDR3 contains 15 residues. From germline, CDR1 is SGHRS and CDR2 YFSETQ. Trimming took 9 bases from V and 5 from J, leaving 20 bases between them. The CDR3 coding sequence is TGCGCCACCCGAACCCAACAGGGGGGGACCGGGGAGCTGTTTTTT. Protein: CATRTQQGGTGELFF. Based on the CDR3 plus reference TRBV5-1 and TRBJ2-2, the full variable domain is KAGVTQTPRYLIKTRGQQVTLSCSPISGHRSVSWYQQTPGQGLQFLFEYFSETQRNKGNFPGRFSGRQFSNSRSEMNVSTLELGDSALYLCATRTQQGGTGELFFGEGSRLTVL.

The chain uses TRBV27 and TRBJ1-3; D remains unclear. CDR1 MNHEY and CDR2 SMNVEV come from the germline V gene (reference sequence). This CDR3 contains 15 residues. The ends were cut back, 2 bases at V and 4 bases at J, with 12 bases in the middle. For the CDR3, the DNA is TGTGCCAGCAGTTTAAGAGGTGAATCAGGAAACACCATATATTTT. Residues: CASSLRGESGNTIYF.

Points on this clonotype: A much larger clone lies a single base off, so this may be a read error. The chain carries TRBV6-4 and TRBJ1-3, with a tentative D call TRBD1 (6 bases). Germline V lookup: CDR1 MRHNA, CDR2 SNTAGT. This CDR3 comprises 14 residues. CDR3 loop: CARSRQDGGNTIYF. CDR3 DNA sequence: TGTGCCCGCAGCAGACAGGATGGTGGAAACACCATATATTTT.

In this sample, this clonotype turned up many times. The chain joins TRBV29-1 to TRBJ2-1; TRBD2 matches 9 bases. Germline values: CDR1 SQVTM, CDR2 ANQGSEA. With 3 bases clipped from V and 8 bases from J, the junction kept 8 bases outside the gene matches. This CDR3 region has 14 residues. CDR3 in amino acids: CSVEDTLAGHEQFF. CDR3 nucleotides: TGCAGCGTTGAGGATACTCTAGCGGGGCATGAGCAGTTCTTC.

Many counts were recorded for this clonotype. The chain employs TRBV6-2 or TRBV6-3 and TRBJ2-1; 9 bases fit TRBD2. CDR1 is MNHEY and CDR2 is SVGEGT in the germline V gene. CDR3 size: 14 residues. V trimming: 1 base; J trimming: 9 bases; junction bases outside the gene matches: 4. CDR3 in DNA: TGTGCCAGCAGTTACTTGCGGGAGGGCAGTGAGCAGTTCTTC. Translation gives CASSYLREGSEQFF.

In this sample, this clonotype turned up many times. This rearrangement joins TRBV5-4 to TRBJ1-2; the match to TRBD1 covers 10 bases. V dropped 4 bases and J dropped 12; count of bases not matched to a gene: 9. Germline loops: CDR1 SGHNT, CDR2 YYREEE (reference sequence). This CDR3 is 13 amino acids long. The CDR3 DNA is TGTGCCAGCAGCACCGGGACAGGGGATGGGGACACCTTC. Translating gives CASSTGTGDGDTF.

A note on this clonotype: This may be a read error: a much more frequent sequence differs by one nucleotide. The final CDR3 position lacks the conserved phenylalanine or tryptophan, pointing to a likely read error. J is TRBJ1-5 and V is TRBV28; D not certain. The CDR3 is 17 amino acids. Germline V gene lookup returns CDR1 MDHEN and CDR2 SYDVKM. V lost 3 bases and J 3 bases, leaving 18 bases between the germline ends. CDR3 DNA: TGTGCCAGCAGTTTCCCCTCCACGCCATTTCACAATCAGCCCCAGCATCTT. Its protein product is CASSFPSTPFHNQPQHL.

In regard to this clonotype: This may be a read error: a much more frequent sequence differs by one nucleotide. The J gene is TRBJ2-1, the V gene TRBV9; perhaps TRBD1 as D (6 bases). The CDR3 extends over 13 amino acids. In germline, CDR1 is SGDLS, CDR2 YYNGEE. The CDR3 bases are TGTGTCAGCAGCGTAGACAGGAACAATGAGCAGTTCTTC. Protein product: CVSSVDRNNEQFF.

V usage is TRBV3-1 and J usage is TRBJ2-5; D might be TRBD1 or TRBD2, each matching 5 bases. Germline values: CDR1 LGHDT, CDR2 YNNKEL (reference sequence). V gave up 3 bases and J gave up 6 bases, with 17 bases separating them. The length of the CDR3 is 15 residues. CDR3 sequence reads: CASSQVARGRKTQYF. In DNA, the CDR3 is TGTGCCAGCAGCCAGGTAGCGAGGGGCCGAAAGACCCAGTACTTC.

This clonotype was recorded at least ten times. The rearrangement joins TRBV29-1 to TRBJ2-1; TRBD1 might be the D (6 bases). This CDR3 is 17 amino acids long. CDR1 SQVTM and CDR2 ANQGSEA come from the germline V gene. V gave up 4 bases and J gave up 1 base, with 20 bases separating them. The CDR3 region has the DNA TGCAGCGTTGTACTAGGGACAAGAAGAGGGTCCTACAATGAGCAGTTCTTC. Translation gives CSVVLGTRRGSYNEQFF.

The chain employs TRBV15 and TRBJ1-1; perhaps TRBD1 as D (5 bases). V lost 4 bases to trimming and J lost 1 base, with 10 bases between them. Germline CDR1 is LNHNV and CDR2 is YYDKDF (reference sequence). The CDR3 has 14 residues. In DNA, the CDR3 is TGTGCCACCAGCACACGACAGACGAACACTGAAGCTTTCTTT. Its protein is CATSTRQTNTEAFF. The full variable domain, with the rest looked up from reference TRBV15 and TRBJ1-1, is DAMVIQNPRYQVTQFGKPVTLSCSQTLNHNVMYWYQQKSSQAPKLLFHYYDKDFNNEADTPDNFQSRRPNTSFCFLDIRSPGLGDTAMYLCATSTRQTNTEAFFGQGTRLTVV.

J is TRBJ1-5 and V is TRBV19; D unresolved. Looked up from germline, CDR1 is LNHDA and CDR2 is SQIVND (reference sequence). The CDR3 sequence is 15 residues long. With 3 bases removed from V and 5 bases from J, the gap between germline ends came to 14 bases. The CDR3 here is CASSIFWGSDQPQHF. The CDR3 DNA reads TGTGCCAGTAGTATCTTCTGGGGATCCGATCAGCCCCAGCATTTT.

There are many counts of this clonotype. This chain joins TRBV11-2 and TRBJ1-6; 8 positions agree with TRBD1. This CDR3 comprises 16 residues. V was pared by 4 bases and J by 10 bases, with 12 bases of the junction left unmatched. CDR1 and CDR2 from the germline V gene are SGHAT and FQNNGV. The CDR3 DNA reads as TGTGCCAGCAGCTCCCAGGGGGCAGGGCTTCGATCACCCCTCCACTTT. This encodes CASSSQGAGLRSPLHF.

This clonotype has more than one count but fewer than ten. The rearrangement links TRBV3-1 to TRBJ2-4, with 10 bases matching TRBD2. Per germline, CDR1 LGHDT and CDR2 YNNKEL (reference sequence). Unmatched junction bases numbered 3, after V lost 3 bases and J lost 4 bases. This CDR3 has 15 amino acids. CDR3 nucleotides: TGTGCCAGCAGCCAGCTGGGACTAGCGAAAAACATTCAGTACTTC. Protein: CASSQLGLAKNIQYF. Together with reference TRBV3-1 and TRBJ2-4, the CDR3 gives the full variable domain: DTAVSQTPKYLVTQMGNDKSIKCEQNLGHDTMYWYKQDSKKFLKIMFSYNNKELIINETVPNRFSPKSPDKAHLNLHINSLELGDSAVYFCASSQLGLAKNIQYFGAGTRLSVL.

This clonotype occurred a few times. Possible read error: a much larger clone is one base away. V and J are TRBV7-6 and TRBJ2-3; a possible D gene is TRBD2 (6 bases). Germline V lookup: CDR1 SGHVS, CDR2 FNYEAQ. The CDR3 is made up of 12 amino acids. The ends were cut back, 4 bases at V and 5 bases at J, with 7 bases in the middle. CDR3 DNA: TGTGCCAGCAGCTCGGAGGGAGATACGCAGTATTTT. Translated, it gives CASSSEGDTQYF.

The chain recombines TRBV11-2 with TRBJ2-7, with D perhaps matching TRBD2 (6 bases). Germline V gives CDR1 SGHAT, CDR2 FQNNGV. Trimming left V 3 bases short and J 7 bases short, with 19 bases between. The CDR3 covers 15 residues. This chain's CDR3 is CASSFSKKLAGEQYF. CDR3 in DNA: TGTGCCAGCAGCTTCTCGAAAAAACTAGCTGGTGAGCAGTACTTC.

Concerning this clonotype itself: The CDR3 does not end in the conserved phenylalanine or tryptophan, so this is likely a read error. The chain carries TRBV4-3 and TRBJ2-3; D remains ambiguous. V lost 4 bases and J lost 5, with 10 bases in between. The CDR3 loop spans 13 amino acids. Germline CDR1 LGHNA, CDR2 YSLEER. This chain's CDR3 is CASSPRPGDTQYL. The CDR3 DNA sequence: TGCGCCAGCAGCCCCCGACCGGGAGATACGCAGTATCTT.